Following are 21 T cell receptor beta chains from one sample sequenced in a study of type 1 and type 2 diabetes patients. PCR was run on genomic DNA. A primer set of 30 forward and 13 reverse primers amplified the CDR3. MiXCR, applied by TCRdb to the multiplex PCR reads, yields one record per CDR3 protein. The table has about 290,000 distinct CDR3 sequences, approximately 50% seen once. Sequenced sample: peripheral blood mononuclear cells (PBMCs). These receptors all come from a man aged 18 to 29 with type 2 diabetes.

The rearrangement links TRBV20-1 to TRBJ1-4; unclear D gene. The CDR3 loop spans 14 amino acids. The germline V and J ends were trimmed by 0 bases and 7 bases, with 12 bases remaining between them. Germline V gene data show CDR1 as DFQATT and CDR2 as SNEGSKA (reference sequence). In DNA form, the CDR3 reads TGCAGTGCTAGAGATCCCCAGGATTTTGAAAAACTGTTTTTT. Amino acid sequence: CSARDPQDFEKLFF.

This chain joins TRBV9 and TRBJ2-7; 8 bases agree with TRBD2. CDR1 and CDR2 from the germline V gene are SGDLS and YYNGEE. This CDR3 is built from 14 residues. The ends lost 4 bases at V and 6 bases at J; junction bases unmatched: 9. CDR3 nucleotides: TGTGCCAGCAGCCCCCCAGGACTAGCTCGCGAGCAGTACTTC. Translated, it gives CASSPPGLAREQYF.

This clonotype was detected only a few times. The chain uses TRBV7-8 and TRBJ1-1; TRBD1 agrees at 7 bases. The trim removed 5 bases at V and 0 bases at J, leaving 6 bases unmatched. The CDR3 consists of 15 residues. Germline assignment: CDR1 SGHVS and CDR2 FQNEAQ. The CDR3: CASSPSDRLNTEAFF. The CDR3, as DNA: TGTGCCAGCAGCCCCTCGGACAGGCTGAACACTGAAGCTTTCTTT.

This clonotype was seen a few times. A junction boundary mismatches the germline segment, possibly from a read error. The chain employs TRBV19 and TRBJ2-2; 8 positions agree with TRBD1. CDR1 is LNHDA and CDR2 is SQIVND in the germline V gene (reference sequence). The CDR3 has 16 residues. In DNA form, the CDR3 reads TGTGCCAGTGTAAGCACGGACAGGGCGAAAACCGGGGAGCTGTTTTTT. It yields the protein CASVSTDRAKTGELFF.

This clonotype was found a few times. The rearrangement links TRBV20-1 to TRBJ1-1; D ambiguous. V was pared by 2 bases and J by 6 bases, with 13 bases between. The CDR3 consists of 13 residues. Germline V gene lookup returns CDR1 DFQATT and CDR2 SNEGSKA (reference sequence). The CDR3: CSARTGSTPEAFF. The CDR3 DNA is TGCAGTGCTAGAACCGGCAGTACCCCTGAAGCTTTCTTT.

The J gene is TRBJ2-5, the V gene TRBV7-2, with TRBD1 identical over 10 bases. Per germline, CDR1 SGHTA and CDR2 FQGNSA. The length of the CDR3 is 13 residues. V lost 7 bases to trimming and J lost 4 bases; unmatched junction nucleotides: 3. The CDR3 sequence: CASKGTGVETQYF. The CDR3 DNA reads as TGTGCCAGCAAGGGGACAGGGGTAGAGACCCAGTACTTC.

This clonotype showed up many times. Its ends do not fully match the called genes, so a read error is possible. This chain links TRBV10-2 with TRBJ2-5; 7 bases map to TRBD2. From germline, CDR1 is WSHSY and CDR2 SAAADI. There are 16 residues in the CDR3. CDR3 in amino acids: CASSRDYQTAFAMQNF. The CDR3 DNA is TGCGCCAGCAGCCGGGACTACCAGACGGCGTTCGCGATGCAGAACTTC.

The chain employs TRBV20-1 and TRBJ1-4; D is uncertain. CDR1 and CDR2 from the germline V gene are DFQATT and SNEGSKA (reference sequence). The CDR3 has 12 amino acids. V gave up 3 bases and J gave up 5 bases, with 7 bases separating them. CDR3 protein: CSASGLNEKLFF. CDR3 DNA: TGCAGTGCTAGCGGACTGAATGAAAAACTGTTTTTT.

This clonotype came up a few times. The CDR3 DNA reads TGTGCCAGCAGTGAAGCTGGGAGGGCGCCCCTCCACTTT. It is translated as CASSEAGRAPLHF. The chain recombines TRBV6-1 with TRBJ1-6; D unresolved. The germline CDR1 and CDR2 sequences are MNHNS and SASEGT. The CDR3 runs to 13 residues. With 0 bases removed from V and 13 bases from J, the gap between germline ends came to 10 bases.

The chain is built from TRBV7-2 and TRBJ2-7, with D unresolved. The CDR3 is 14 amino acids. V was pared by 1 base and J by 7 bases, with 14 bases between. Germline loops: CDR1 SGHTA, CDR2 FQGNSA. Written as DNA, the CDR3 is TGTGCCAGCAGCTTAGGTAGCAGATACAATGAGCAGTACTTC. Encoded protein: CASSLGSRYNEQYF.

The chain is built from TRBV25-1 and TRBJ2-1; the match to TRBD2 covers 7 bases. CDR1 MGHDK and CDR2 SYGVNS come from the germline V gene. CDR3 length equals 15 residues. Trimming removed 1 base from V and 3 bases from J; junction bases left unmatched: 3. The CDR3 here is CASSESRTSYNEQFF. The CDR3 bases are TGTGCCAGCAGTGAATCTAGGACTAGCTACAATGAGCAGTTCTTC. Drawing the rest from reference TRBV25-1 and TRBJ2-1, the complete variable domain is EADIYQTPRYLVIGTGKKITLECSQTMGHDKMYWYQQDPGMELHLIHYSYGVNSTEKGDLSSESTVSRIRTEHFPLTLESARPSHTSQYLCASSESRTSYNEQFFGPGTRLTVL.

This chain connects TRBV25-1 to TRBJ2-3; 7 bases agree with TRBD2. This CDR3 is 16 amino acids long. Germline loops: CDR1 MGHDK, CDR2 SYGVNS. V gave up 4 bases and J gave up 3 bases; unmatched junction bases: 10. The CDR3 spells CASSARGVIRTDTQYF. CDR3 bases: TGTGCCAGCAGTGCCCGGGGGGTTATCAGGACAGATACGCAGTATTTT.

The gene calls are TRBV10-1 and TRBJ2-1; no firm D call. The germline V gene encodes CDR1 WNHNN and CDR2 SYGVQD (reference sequence). V was pared by 8 bases and J by 4 bases, with 12 bases between. The CDR3 covers 13 residues. The CDR3 region has the DNA TGCGCCAGCTCGCCGAACCGGTACAATGAGCAGTTCTTC. It codes for CASSPNRYNEQFF.

At least ten counts were recorded for this clonotype. The CDR3 DNA reads TGTGCCATCACTGGGACTGCCCTTTCCTATGGCTACACCTTC. It specifies CAITGTALSYGYTF. V gene TRBV2 combines with J gene TRBJ1-2; tentative D call: TRBD1 (5 bases). Deletions cut 10 bases from V and 4 bases from J, with 19 bases between. This CDR3 is 14 amino acids long. The germline CDR1 and CDR2 sequences are SNHLY and FYNNEI.

CDR3 protein: CASSYGTPYGYTF. The CDR3 DNA sequence: TGTGCCAGCAGCTACGGGACACCGTATGGCTACACCTTC. The chain carries TRBV7-2 and TRBJ1-2; D might be TRBD1 (6 bases). The germline V gene encodes CDR1 SGHTA and CDR2 FQGNSA. This CDR3 comprises 13 residues. The germline V and J ends were trimmed by 4 bases and 5 bases, with 11 bases remaining between them. The full variable domain, with the rest looked up from reference TRBV7-2 and TRBJ1-2, is GAGVSQSPSNKVTEKGKDVELRCDPISGHTALYWYRQSLGQGLEFLIYFQGNSAPDKSGLPSDRFSAERTGGSVSTLTIQRTQQEDSAVYLCASSYGTPYGYTFGSGTRLTVV.

This clonotype was seen a single time. This chain links TRBV25-1 with TRBJ2-2; D is possibly TRBD2 (7 bases). V was trimmed by 4 bases and J by 5 bases, leaving 20 bases between them. The CDR3 extends over 17 amino acids. Germline CDR1 is MGHDK and CDR2 is SYGVNS. DNA for the CDR3: TGTGCCAGCAGTGCAAACTACGGGGGGCAGGTGACCGGGGAGCTGTTTTTT. Translation: CASSANYGGQVTGELFF.

The rearrangement uses TRBV5-1 and TRBJ2-7, with D uncertain. V gave up 6 bases and J gave up 2 bases, with 18 bases separating them. The CDR3 runs 15 residues. Germline V lookup: CDR1 SGHRS, CDR2 YFSETQ. The CDR3 DNA reads as TGCGCCAGCAAATTGGATCCCCGGGTCCCCTACGAGCAGTACTTC. It codes for CASKLDPRVPYEQYF.

On this clonotype: One end of the junction varies from germline; a read error may be responsible. The rearrangement links TRBV7-7 to TRBJ2-2, with 11 bases fitting TRBD2. Germline V lookup: CDR1 SSHAT, CDR2 FNYEAQ (reference sequence). This CDR3 comprises 15 residues. The CDR3 loop reads CASSTTSGVTGELFF. Written as DNA, the CDR3 is TGTGCTAGCAGCACGACTAGCGGGGTCACCGGGGAGCTGTTTTTT.

This rearrangement joins TRBV11-1 to TRBJ2-3, with 7 bases aligning to TRBD2. The V gene's germline CDR1 is SGHAT and CDR2 FQDESV (reference sequence). The V gene end was trimmed by 3 bases and the J gene end by 2 bases; junction bases not matched to a gene: 11. There are 17 residues in the CDR3. The CDR3 sequence: CASSFGLGPSNTDTQYF. Here the CDR3 DNA reads TGTGCCAGCAGCTTTGGACTAGGTCCCTCCAACACAGATACGCAGTATTTT.

The chain couples TRBV2 to TRBJ2-1; D gene ambiguous. This CDR3 region has 14 residues. CDR1 is SNHLY, CDR2 FYNNEI, per germline. V lost 10 bases and J lost 2, with 15 bases in between. The DNA of the CDR3 is TGTGCCACTACCCTGGGGATCACCTACAATGAGCAGTTCTTC. It is translated as CATTLGITYNEQFF.

The rearrangement joins TRBV7-2 to TRBJ2-5, with D tentatively TRBD1 or TRBD2 (5 bases each). The V end was cut by 5 bases, the J end by 7 bases, with 23 bases between. CDR3 length: 16 residues. CDR1 is SGHTA and CDR2 is FQGNSA in the germline V gene. CDR3 protein: CASSAGTEWRVGTQYF. CDR3 in DNA: TGTGCCAGCAGCGCAGGGACGGAGTGGCGGGTTGGGACCCAGTACTTC.